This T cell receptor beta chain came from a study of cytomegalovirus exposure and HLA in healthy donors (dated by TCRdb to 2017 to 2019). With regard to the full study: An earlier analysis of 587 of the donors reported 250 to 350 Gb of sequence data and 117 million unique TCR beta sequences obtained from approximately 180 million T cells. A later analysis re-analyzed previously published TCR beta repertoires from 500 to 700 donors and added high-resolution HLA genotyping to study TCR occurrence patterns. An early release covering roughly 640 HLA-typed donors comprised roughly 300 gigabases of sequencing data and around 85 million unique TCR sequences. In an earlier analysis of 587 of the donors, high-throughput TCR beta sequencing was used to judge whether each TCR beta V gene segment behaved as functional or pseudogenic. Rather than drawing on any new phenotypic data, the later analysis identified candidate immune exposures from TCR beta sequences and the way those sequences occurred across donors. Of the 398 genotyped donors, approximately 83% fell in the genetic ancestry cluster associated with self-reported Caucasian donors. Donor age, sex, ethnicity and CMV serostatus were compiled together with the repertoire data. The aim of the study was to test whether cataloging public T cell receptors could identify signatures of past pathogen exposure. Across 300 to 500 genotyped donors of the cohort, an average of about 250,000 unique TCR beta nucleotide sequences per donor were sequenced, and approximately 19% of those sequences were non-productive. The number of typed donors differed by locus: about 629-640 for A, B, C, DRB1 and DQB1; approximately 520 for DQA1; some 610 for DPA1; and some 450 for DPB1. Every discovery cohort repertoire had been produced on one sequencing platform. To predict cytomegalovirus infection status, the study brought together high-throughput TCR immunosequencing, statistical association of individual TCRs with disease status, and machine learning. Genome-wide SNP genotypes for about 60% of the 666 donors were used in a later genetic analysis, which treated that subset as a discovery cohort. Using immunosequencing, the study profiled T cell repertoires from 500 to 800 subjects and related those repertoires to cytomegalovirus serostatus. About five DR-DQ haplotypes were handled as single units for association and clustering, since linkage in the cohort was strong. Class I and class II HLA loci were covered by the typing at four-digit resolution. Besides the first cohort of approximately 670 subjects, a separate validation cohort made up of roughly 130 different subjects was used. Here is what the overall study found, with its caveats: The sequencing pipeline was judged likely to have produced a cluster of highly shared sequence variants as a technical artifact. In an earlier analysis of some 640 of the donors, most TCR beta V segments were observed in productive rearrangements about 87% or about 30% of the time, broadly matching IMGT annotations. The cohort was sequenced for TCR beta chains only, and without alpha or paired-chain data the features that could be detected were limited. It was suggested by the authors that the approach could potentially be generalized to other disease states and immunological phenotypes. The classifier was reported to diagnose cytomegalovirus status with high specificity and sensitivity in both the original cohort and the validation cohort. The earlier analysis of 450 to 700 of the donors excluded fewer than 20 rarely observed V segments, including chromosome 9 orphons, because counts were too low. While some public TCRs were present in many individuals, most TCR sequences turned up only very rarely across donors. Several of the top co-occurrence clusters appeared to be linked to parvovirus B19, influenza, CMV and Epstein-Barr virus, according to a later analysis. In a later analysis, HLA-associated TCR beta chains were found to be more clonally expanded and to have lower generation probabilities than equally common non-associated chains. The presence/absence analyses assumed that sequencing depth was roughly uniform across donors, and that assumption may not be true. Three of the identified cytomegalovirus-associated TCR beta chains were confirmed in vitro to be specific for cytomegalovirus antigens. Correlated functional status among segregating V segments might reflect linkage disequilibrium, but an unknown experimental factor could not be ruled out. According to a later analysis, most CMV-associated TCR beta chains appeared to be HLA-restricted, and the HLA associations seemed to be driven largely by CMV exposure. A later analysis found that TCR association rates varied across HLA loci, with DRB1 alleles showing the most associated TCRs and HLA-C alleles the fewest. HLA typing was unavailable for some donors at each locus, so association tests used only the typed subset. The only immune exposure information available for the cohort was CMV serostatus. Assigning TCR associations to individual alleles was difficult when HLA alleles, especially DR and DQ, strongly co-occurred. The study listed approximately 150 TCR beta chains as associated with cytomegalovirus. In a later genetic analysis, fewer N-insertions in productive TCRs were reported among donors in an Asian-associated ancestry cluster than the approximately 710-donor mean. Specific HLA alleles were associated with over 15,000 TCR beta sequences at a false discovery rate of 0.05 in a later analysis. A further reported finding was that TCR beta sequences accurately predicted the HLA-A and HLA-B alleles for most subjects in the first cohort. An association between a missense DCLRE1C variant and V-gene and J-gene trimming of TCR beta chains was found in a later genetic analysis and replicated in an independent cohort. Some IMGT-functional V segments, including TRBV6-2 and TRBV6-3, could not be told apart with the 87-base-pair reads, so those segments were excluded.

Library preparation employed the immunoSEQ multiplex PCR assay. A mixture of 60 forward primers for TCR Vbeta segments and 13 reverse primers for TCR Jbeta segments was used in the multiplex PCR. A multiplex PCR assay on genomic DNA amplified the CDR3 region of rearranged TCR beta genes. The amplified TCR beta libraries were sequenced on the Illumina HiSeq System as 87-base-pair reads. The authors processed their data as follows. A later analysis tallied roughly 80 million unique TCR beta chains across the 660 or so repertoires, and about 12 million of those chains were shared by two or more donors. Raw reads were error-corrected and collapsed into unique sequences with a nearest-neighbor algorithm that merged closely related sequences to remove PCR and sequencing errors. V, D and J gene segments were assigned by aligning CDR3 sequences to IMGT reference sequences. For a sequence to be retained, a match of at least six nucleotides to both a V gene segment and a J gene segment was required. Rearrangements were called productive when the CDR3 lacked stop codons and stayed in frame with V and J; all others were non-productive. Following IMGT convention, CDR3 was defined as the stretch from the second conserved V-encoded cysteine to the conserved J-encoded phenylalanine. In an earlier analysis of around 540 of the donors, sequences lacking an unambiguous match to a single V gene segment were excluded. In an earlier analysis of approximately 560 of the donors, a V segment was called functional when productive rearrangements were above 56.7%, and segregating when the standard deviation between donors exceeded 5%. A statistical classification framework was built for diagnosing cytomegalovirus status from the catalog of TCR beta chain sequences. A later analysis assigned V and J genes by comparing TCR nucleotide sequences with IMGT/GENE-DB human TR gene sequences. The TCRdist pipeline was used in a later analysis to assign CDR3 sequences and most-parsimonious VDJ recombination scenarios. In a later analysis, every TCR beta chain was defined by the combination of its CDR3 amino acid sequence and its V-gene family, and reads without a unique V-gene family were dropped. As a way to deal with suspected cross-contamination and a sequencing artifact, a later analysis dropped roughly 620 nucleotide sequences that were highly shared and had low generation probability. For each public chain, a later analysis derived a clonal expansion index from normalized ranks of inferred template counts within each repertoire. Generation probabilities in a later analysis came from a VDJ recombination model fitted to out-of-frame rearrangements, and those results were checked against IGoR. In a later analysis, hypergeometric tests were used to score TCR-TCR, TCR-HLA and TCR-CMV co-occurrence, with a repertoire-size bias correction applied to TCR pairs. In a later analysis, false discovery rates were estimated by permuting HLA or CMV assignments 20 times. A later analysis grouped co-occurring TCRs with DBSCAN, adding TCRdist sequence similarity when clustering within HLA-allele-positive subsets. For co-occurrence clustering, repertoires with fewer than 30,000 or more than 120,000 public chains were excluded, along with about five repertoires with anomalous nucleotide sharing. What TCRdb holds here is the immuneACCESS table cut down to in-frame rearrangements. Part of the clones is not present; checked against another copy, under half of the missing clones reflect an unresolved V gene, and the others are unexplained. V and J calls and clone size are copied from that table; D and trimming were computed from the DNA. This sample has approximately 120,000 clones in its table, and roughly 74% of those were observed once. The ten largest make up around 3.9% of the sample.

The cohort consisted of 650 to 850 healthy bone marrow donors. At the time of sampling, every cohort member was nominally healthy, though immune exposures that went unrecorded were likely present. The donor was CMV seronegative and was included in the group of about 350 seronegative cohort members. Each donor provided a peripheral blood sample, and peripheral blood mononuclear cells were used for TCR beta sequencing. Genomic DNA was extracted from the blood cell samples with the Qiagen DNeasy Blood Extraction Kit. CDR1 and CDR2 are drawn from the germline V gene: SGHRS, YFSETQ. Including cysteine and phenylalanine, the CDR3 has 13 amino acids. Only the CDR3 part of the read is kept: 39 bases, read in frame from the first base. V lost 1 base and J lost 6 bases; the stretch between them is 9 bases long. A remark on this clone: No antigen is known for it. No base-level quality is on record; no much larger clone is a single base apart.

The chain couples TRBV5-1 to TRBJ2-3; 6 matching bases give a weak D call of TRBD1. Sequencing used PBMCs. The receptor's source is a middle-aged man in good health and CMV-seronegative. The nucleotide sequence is TGCGCCAGCAGCTTGACAGGGTTTGATACGCAGTATTTT. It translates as CASSLTGFDTQYF. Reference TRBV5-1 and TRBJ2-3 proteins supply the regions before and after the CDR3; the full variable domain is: KAGVTQTPRYLIKTRGQQVTLSCSPISGHRSVSWYQQTPGQGLQFLFEYFSETQRNKGNFPGRFSGRQFSNSRSEMNVSTLELGDSALYLCASSLTGFDTQYFGPGTRLTVL.